This T cell receptor beta chain is drawn from a study of T cells expressing NK-cell markers. Findings of the study overall: Of CD8+ T cells, about 1.0-8% belonged to dominant NKG2C+ clonotypes in several donors.

No DNA is given; TCRdb re-called the 5' RACE reads and lists each CDR3 protein once. The table gives some 500,000 distinct CDR3 sequences; the top ten clones make up 1.4% to 1.5% of it. Details on this clonotype: Its antigen is not known.

Sequences were obtained from blood T cells: a sorted CD56 or NKG2C T cell subset, CD4+ or CD8+ T cells, or bulk PBMC T cells (not recorded which). The origin of this receptor is a woman in her fifties or sixties in good health.

The CDR3 is CASSPLVGDNQPQHF. The V and J genes are TRBV4-1 and TRBJ1-5. The CDR3 is 15 amino acids. Looked up from germline, CDR1 is MGHRA and CDR2 is YSYEKL.